The rows below give T cell receptor beta chains drawn from one sample of a study of identical twins. TCRdb passed the 5' RACE reads through MiXCR, listing each CDR3 protein once. The sample gives 300,000 to 400,000 distinct CDR3 sequences, 9% to 15% of which show up once; around 6.9% is in the top ten. This sample was shared with a second study, whose subject was yellow fever vaccine responses in identical twins.

The sequenced material came from CD8+ T cells sorted from blood. The source of these receptors is a woman aged 18-29 years in good health. Each CDR3 is given with its conserved first and last residue. D genes are given only for firm matches. Some rows mark clone size as missing; the rest say once, few, many or name a class of expanded clone.

J | size | V | D | DNA | CDR3
TRBJ2-2 | few | TRBV12-3/TRBV12-4 | NA | TGTGCCAGCAGCCGCGGACACGCGAACACCGGGGAGCTGTCTTTT | CASSRGHANTGELSF
TRBJ2-7 | NA | TRBV11-2 | NA | TGTGCCAGCAGCTTAAGCCCAGGGATCTCCTACGAGCAGTACTTC | CASSLSPGISYEQYF
TRBJ2-5 | NA | TRBV3-1 | TRBD2 | TGTGCCAGCAGCCAAGACAGACTAGCGGCTCAAGAGACCCAGTACTTC | CASSQDRLAAQETQYF
TRBJ2-3 | NA | TRBV3-1 | NA | TGTGCCAGCAGCCAACTAATGCGGCCGGGGGCAGATACGCAGTATTTT | CASSQLMRPGADTQYF
TRBJ2-3 | few | TRBV7-9 | NA | TGTGCCAGCAGCTTGGGGCAGGATAACACAGATACGCAGTATTTT | CASSLGQDNTDTQYF
TRBJ1-1 | NA | TRBV6-5 | NA | TGTGCCAGCAGTTACTCGATCGGGGAGGTGGTGGAGGCTTTCTTT | CASSYSIGEVVEAFF
TRBJ2-1 | NA | TRBV28 | NA | TGTGCCAGCAGTTTTGCAGGACAGCGCGACAATGAGCAGTTCTTC | CASSFAGQRDNEQFF
TRBJ2-7 | NA | TRBV9 | NA | TGTGCCAGCAGCGTAGCTGAACGCTCCGAGCAGTACTTC | CASSVAERSEQYF
TRBJ1-6 | many | TRBV4-1 | NA | TGCGCCAGCAGCCAGGACCCGGTAGGGGGTTGGACCCTCCACTTT | CASSQDPVGGWTLHF
TRBJ1-4 | many | TRBV12-3/TRBV12-4 | NA | TGTGCCAGCAGTTACCAGGAGGCTAATGAAAAACTGTTTTTT | CASSYQEANEKLFF
TRBJ1-2 | few | TRBV5-1 | TRBD1 | TGCGCCAGCAGCATCCGGGACAGGGGGTCGGGCTACACCTTC | CASSIRDRGSGYTF
TRBJ1-5 | few | TRBV10-3 | NA | TGTGCCATCAGTGAGGCAGGGAACAATCAGCCCCAGCATTTT | CAISEAGNNQPQHF
TRBJ2-3 | many | TRBV15 | NA | TGTGCCACCAGCGGCCAGGGGGATACGCAGTATTTT | CATSGQGDTQYF
TRBJ2-2 | NA | TRBV3-1 | NA | TGTGCCAGCAGCCAAGAGTCAGGGGGGGCGAACACCGGGGAGCTGTTTTTT | CASSQESGGANTGELFF
TRBJ2-5 | few | TRBV5-1 | NA | TGCGCCAGCAAACAGTACGGGGAGACCCAGTACTTC | CASKQYGETQYF